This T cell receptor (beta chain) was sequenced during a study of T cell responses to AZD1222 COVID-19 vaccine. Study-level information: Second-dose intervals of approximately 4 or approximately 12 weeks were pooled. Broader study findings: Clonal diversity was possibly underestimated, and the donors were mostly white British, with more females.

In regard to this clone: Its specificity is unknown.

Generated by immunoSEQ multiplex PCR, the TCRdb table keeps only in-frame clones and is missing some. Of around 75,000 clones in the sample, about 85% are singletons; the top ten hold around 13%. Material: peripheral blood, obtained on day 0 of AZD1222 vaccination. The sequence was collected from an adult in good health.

The CDR3 reads CATIPGGHTEAFF. Written as DNA, the CDR3 is TGTGCCACCATTCCTGGGGGGCATACTGAAGCTTTCTTT. The chain is built from TRBV24-1 and TRBJ1-1, with D tentatively TRBD1 (6 bases). The CDR3 has 13 residues. Germline assignment: CDR1 KGHDR and CDR2 SFDVKD. The germline V and J ends were trimmed by 8 bases and 5 bases, with 14 bases remaining between them.